A single sample gave rise to the 22 T cell receptor beta chains below, sequenced in a study of identical twins. TCRdb re-analysed the 5' RACE reads in MiXCR, keeping a single row per CDR3 protein. The sample lists 600,000 to 700,000 distinct CDR3 sequences; 21% were seen once. A further study also used this sample, focusing on T cells expressing NK-cell markers.

Sequenced material: PBMCs. These receptors came from a woman aged 18-35 years in good health.

This rearrangement joins TRBV15 to TRBJ2-2, with 11 bases matching TRBD2. CDR3 length equals 15 residues. V lost 8 bases, J lost 7 bases, and 9 bases stayed unmatched. CDR1 and CDR2 from the germline V gene are LNHNV and YYDKDF (reference sequence). The chain's CDR3 is CATFDSGRASGELFF. The CDR3, as DNA: TGTGCCACCTTCGATAGCGGGAGGGCAAGCGGGGAGCTGTTTTTT.

V and J are TRBV7-9 and TRBJ2-3; unclear D gene. V lost 0 bases and J lost 4, with 11 bases in between. Germline lookup yields CDR1 SEHNR and CDR2 FQNEAQ (reference sequence). The CDR3 totals 15 residues. CDR3 residues: CASSLALKRADTQYF. The CDR3 DNA is TGTGCCAGCAGCTTAGCGTTAAAGCGCGCAGATACGCAGTATTTT. The full variable domain, with the rest looked up from reference TRBV7-9 and TRBJ2-3, is DTGVSQNPRHKITKRGQNVTFRCDPISEHNRLYWYRQTLGQGPEFLTYFQNEAQLEKSRLLSDRFSAERPKGSFSTLEIQRTEQGDSAMYLCASSLALKRADTQYFGPGTRLTVL.

This clonotype was counted a few times. The chain combines TRBV20-1 with TRBJ1-2; TRBD1 aligns across 12 bases. CDR3 size: 14 residues. The germline V gene has CDR1 DFQATT and CDR2 SNEGSKA (reference sequence). V trimming: 5 bases; J trimming: 8 bases; junction bases outside the gene matches: 9. The CDR3 DNA reads as TGCAGTGCTGCACCGGGACAGGGGGCGGGGGGCTACACCTTC. It codes for CSAAPGQGAGGYTF.

This clonotype has just a few counts. The rearrangement uses TRBV9 and TRBJ2-1; 8 nucleotides agree with TRBD1. The germline CDR1 and CDR2 sequences are SGDLS and YYNGEE. This CDR3 is built from 14 residues. V was clipped by 5 bases and J by 7 bases; unmatched bases: 8. The CDR3 reads CASRDGQGSNEQFF. The CDR3, as DNA: TGTGCCAGCAGGGATGGACAGGGATCGAATGAGCAGTTCTTC.

CDR3 in amino acids: CASSFGFRNEKLFF. The CDR3 DNA follows: TGTGCCAGCAGCTTCGGGTTCAGGAATGAAAAACTGTTTTTT. The genes are TRBV5-6 and TRBJ1-4; no definite D call. From germline, CDR1 is SGHDT and CDR2 YYEEEE. This CDR3 comprises 14 residues. The ends were cut back, 2 bases at V and 5 bases at J, with 10 bases in the middle.

The J gene is TRBJ2-1, the V gene TRBV12-3 or TRBV12-4, with 7 bases identical to TRBD2. The CDR3 runs to 15 residues. V dropped 7 bases and J dropped 8; count of bases not matched to a gene: 14. The CDR3 reads CASKLRAGRVHEQFF. The CDR3 nucleotides are TGTGCCAGCAAACTGAGGGCAGGGAGGGTCCATGAGCAGTTCTTC.

This chain joins TRBV20-1 and TRBJ2-1; 7 positions match TRBD2. This CDR3 is built from 15 residues. Germline V gene data show CDR1 as DFQATT and CDR2 as SNEGSKA (reference sequence). V trimming: 1 base; J trimming: 7 bases; junction bases outside the gene matches: 10. In DNA form, the CDR3 reads TGCAGTGCTAGAGCGGATGGGCGGGGGAGGAATGAGCAGTTCTTC. Translated: CSARADGRGRNEQFF.

V gene TRBV11-2 combines with J gene TRBJ2-7, with 7 bases aligning to TRBD1. The ends lost 5 bases at V and 6 bases at J; junction bases unmatched: 4. The length of the CDR3 is 12 residues. Germline values: CDR1 SGHAT, CDR2 FQNNGV. The CDR3: CASSKQGSEQYF. The CDR3 DNA reads TGTGCCAGCAGCAAACAGGGGAGCGAGCAGTACTTC.

This sequence joins TRBV6-5 and TRBJ1-4; TRBD1 aligns across 9 bases. J was trimmed by 6 bases and V by 0 bases; bases with no gene match: 2. CDR1 MNHEY and CDR2 SVGAGI come from the germline V gene. The CDR3 length is 15 residues. CDR3 in DNA: TGTGCCAGCAGTTACTCGACAGGGGGATATGAAAAACTGTTTTTT. This codes for CASSYSTGGYEKLFF.

This clonotype showed up just a few times. The chain recombines TRBV7-2 with TRBJ2-7; D is unclear. Trimming left V 5 bases short and J 7 bases short, with 15 bases between. The germline V gene has CDR1 SGHTA and CDR2 FQGNSA. The CDR3 loop spans 13 amino acids. CDR3 sequence (DNA): TGTGCCAGCAGCCCGAGAGGATTCGGGGAGCAGTACTTC. The encoded protein is CASSPRGFGEQYF.

V usage is TRBV20-1 and J usage is TRBJ2-7; maybe TRBD2 (5 bases). This CDR3 is built from 15 residues. Germline V lookup: CDR1 DFQATT, CDR2 SNEGSKA (reference sequence). V was cut by 6 bases and J by 2 bases, with 20 bases left in between. In DNA form, the CDR3 reads TGCAGTGCCGACGAAGTGGCGGGCTCCACCTACGAGCAGTACTTC. Translation: CSADEVAGSTYEQYF.

This clonotype was detected a few times. This rearrangement joins TRBV4-3 to TRBJ2-7, with D tentatively TRBD1 (6 bases). V shed 3 bases and J shed 5 bases, with 14 bases lying between them. Germline V lookup: CDR1 LGHNA, CDR2 YSLEER. There are 14 residues in the CDR3. The CDR3 DNA reads as TGCGCCAGCAGCCAGGCTTTACAGGGCAACGAGCAGTACTTC. It specifies CASSQALQGNEQYF.

This clonotype was seen at least ten times. The V call is TRBV7-2, the J call TRBJ2-1, with D unresolved. The CDR3 spans 12 residues. Trimming pared 5 bases from V and 9 bases from J, leaving 11 bases between. Germline CDR1 reads SGHTA; CDR2 reads FQGNSA. CDR3 protein: CASSILVGEQFF. As DNA, the CDR3 is TGTGCCAGCAGCATTTTAGTAGGTGAGCAGTTCTTC. Full variable domain (rest looked up from reference TRBV7-2 and TRBJ2-1): GAGVSQSPSNKVTEKGKDVELRCDPISGHTALYWYRQSLGQGLEFLIYFQGNSAPDKSGLPSDRFSAERTGGSVSTLTIQRTQQEDSAVYLCASSILVGEQFFGPGTRLTVL.

This clonotype was seen a handful of times. This chain connects TRBV3-1 to TRBJ2-1, with 7 bases identical to TRBD2. Trimming removed 4 bases from V and 8 bases from J; junction bases left unmatched: 5. There are 13 residues in the CDR3. The germline gives CDR1 LGHDT, CDR2 YNNKEL (reference sequence). DNA for the CDR3: TGTGCCAGCAGCCTGCGGACTAGTGATGAGCAGTTCTTC. This sequence encodes CASSLRTSDEQFF.

This clonotype was observed a handful of times. The chain joins TRBV20-1 to TRBJ2-3, with D perhaps given as TRBD1 or TRBD2 (5 bases each). V shed 3 bases and J shed 5 bases, with 18 bases lying between them. CDR1 and CDR2 from the germline V gene are DFQATT and SNEGSKA (reference sequence). The CDR3 is made up of 15 amino acids. CDR3 protein: CSARPLQGVGDTQYF. The CDR3 DNA reads TGCAGTGCTAGGCCCTTGCAGGGAGTTGGAGATACGCAGTATTTT.

This clonotype was recorded a few times. The rearrangement joins TRBV7-2 to TRBJ2-7; no firm D call. The germline gives CDR1 SGHTA, CDR2 FQGNSA. The CDR3 is made up of 14 amino acids. V was pared by 1 base and J by 2 bases, with 9 bases between. CDR3 DNA sequence: TGTGCCAGCAGCTTAGGGGTAGACCCCTACGAGCAGTACTTC. It yields the protein CASSLGVDPYEQYF.

This clonotype was seen at least ten times. The chain combines TRBV20-1 with TRBJ1-1; D remains ambiguous. The germline V gene encodes CDR1 DFQATT and CDR2 SNEGSKA (reference sequence). The V end was cut by 5 bases, the J end by 6 bases, with 13 bases between. The CDR3 consists of 12 residues. The DNA for the CDR3 is TGCAGTGCTGGTGGGTTACTCGCTGAAGCTTTCTTT. Residues: CSAGGLLAEAFF.

This clonotype was observed a handful of times. J is TRBJ1-2 and V is TRBV12-3 or TRBV12-4; D is ambiguous. The CDR3 contains 13 residues. Trimming pared 7 bases from V and 6 bases from J, leaving 15 bases between. CDR3 residues: CASTLPSAHGYTF. CDR3 DNA: TGTGCCAGCACCCTCCCCTCCGCTCATGGCTACACCTTC.

This clonotype was recorded at least ten times. The rearrangement joins TRBV20-1 to TRBJ2-3; 7 bases are a match to TRBD2. The germline V gene has CDR1 DFQATT and CDR2 SNEGSKA (reference sequence). The ends lost 6 bases at V and 0 bases at J; junction bases unmatched: 3. The CDR3 totals 13 residues. CDR3 residues: CSAEGGSTDTQYF. Written as DNA, the CDR3 is TGCAGTGCAGAGGGAGGGAGCACAGATACGCAGTATTTT.

This sequence joins TRBV12-3 or TRBV12-4 and TRBJ2-7; 8 bases match TRBD2. The CDR3 consists of 15 residues. Trimming took 5 bases from V and 4 from J; bases not matched to a gene: 10. The DNA for the CDR3 is TGTGCCAGCAGTCCGCGGGGGGCGGGGGGATACGAGCAGTACTTC. This translates into CASSPRGAGGYEQYF.

The chain has TRBV2 and TRBJ2-1; D could derive from TRBD1 or TRBD2 (5 bases each). V lost 10 bases to trimming and J lost 1 base, with 17 bases between them. The CDR3 sequence is 15 residues long. CDR1 and CDR2 (germline): SNHLY, FYNNEI. This CDR3 reads CATLTGTYSYNEQFF. CDR3 in DNA: TGTGCCACCCTCACCGGGACGTATTCCTACAATGAGCAGTTCTTC.

The table lists this clonotype with a few counts. V and J are TRBV4-3 and TRBJ2-3; D may be TRBD2 (6 bases). In germline, CDR1 is LGHNA, CDR2 YSLEER. The V and J ends lost 0 bases and 4 bases respectively, with 11 bases between them. This CDR3 has 15 amino acids. The CDR3 nucleotides are TGCGCCAGCAGCCAAGATGCGGGATTTGCAGATACGCAGTATTTT. Translating it yields CASSQDAGFADTQYF.